This T cell receptor (beta chain) was documented in a study of cytomegalovirus exposure and HLA in healthy donors. PCR employed 60 Vbeta and 13 Jbeta primers. Libraries were prepared by immunoSEQ multiplex PCR; TCRdb keeps only in-frame clonotypes and omits some of them. The data contain around 130,000 clones, approximately 85% of them singletons. Trimming at V came to 0 bases and at J to 5 bases, leaving 2 bases not matched to a gene. The CDR3 covers 14 residues. The germline gives CDR1 ENHRY, CDR2 SYGVKD. This receptor was taken from a woman in her twenties or thirties in good health and CMV-seropositive. Sequencing input: PBMCs. This chain uses TRBV10-3 with TRBJ2-5; 8 positions match TRBD1. The CDR3 is CAISESTGAETQYF. CDR3 in DNA: TGTGCCATCAGTGAGTCGACAGGGGCTGAGACCCAGTACTTC.